The T cell receptor (beta chain) described here comes from a study of blood T cell repertoires in COVID-19. Looking at the study overall: Sources were T cells, B-cell-depleted T cells, or PBMCs; the material itself was cDNA or gDNA.

Across 24 US areas, participants ranged in age from about 18 to 90 years. Recovery among Cohort 3 donors was established by two negative PCRs, clearance, or symptom resolution. V was clipped by 3 bases and J by 8 bases, with 13 bases between them. Germline V lookup: CDR1 LNHDA, CDR2 SQIVND (reference sequence). The CDR3 sequence is 14 residues long. Original processing notes: Reference gene primer amplification gave nucleated cell count estimates. Sequenced by immunoSEQ multiplex PCR; TCRdb stores in-frame clones only, minus some. D and trimming were read from the DNA, whereas the V and J calls and clone size are those reported in that table. The table records some 200,000 clones, 65% to 90% of them present only once.

This clonotype originated in a man between 35 and 55 years old who had recovered from COVID-19. The V and J genes are TRBV19 and TRBJ1-4; D remains ambiguous. The sequencing sample was made of PBMCs or T cells enriched from blood (not recorded which). DNA for the CDR3: TGTGCCAGTAGTATCCCCGGGAGGGCAGAAAAACTGTTTTTT. Its protein is CASSIPGRAEKLFF.